The entry below describes one T cell receptor beta chain. The data stem from a study of technical replicates of blood from a few donors. In germline, CDR1 is SGHRS, CDR2 YFSETQ. The ends were cut back, 0 bases at V and 0 bases at J, with 14 bases in the middle. This CDR3 is 17 amino acids long. Libraries were prepared by immunoSEQ multiplex PCR; TCRdb keeps only in-frame clonotypes and omits some of them. The sample records under 95,000 clones, roughly 89% being singletons. The genes are TRBV5-1 and TRBJ2-3; TRBD1 is a possible D gene (6 bases). Material: T cells isolated from PBMCs. This sequence originates from a human donor in good health. Some clones in this sample may be carry-over from other donors' samples. The CDR3 DNA reads as TGCGCCAGCAGCTTGGGGCGGACAGTTGCTAGCACAGATACGCAGTATTTT. Translation: CASSLGRTVASTDTQYF.